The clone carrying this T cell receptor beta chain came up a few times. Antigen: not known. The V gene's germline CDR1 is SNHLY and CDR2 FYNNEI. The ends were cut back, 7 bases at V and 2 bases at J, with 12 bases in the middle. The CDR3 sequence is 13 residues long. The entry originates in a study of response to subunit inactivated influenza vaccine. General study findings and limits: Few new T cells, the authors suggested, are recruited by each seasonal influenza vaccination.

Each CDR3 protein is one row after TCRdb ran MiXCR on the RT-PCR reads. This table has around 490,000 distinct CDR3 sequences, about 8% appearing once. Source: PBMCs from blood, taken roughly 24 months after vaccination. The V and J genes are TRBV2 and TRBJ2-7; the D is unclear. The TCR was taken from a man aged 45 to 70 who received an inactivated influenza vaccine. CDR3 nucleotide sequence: TGTGCCAGCAAGGGTAGGACGGCCTACGAGCAGTACTTC. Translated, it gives CASKGRTAYEQYF.